This TCR beta chain was identified during a study of T cells in Graves' hyperthyroidism and ophthalmopathy. Overall study results and limits: Prediction of ophthalmopathy progression came a median about 6 months pre-onset.

The CDR3 sequence is 17 residues long. Looked up from germline, CDR1 is SNHLY and CDR2 is FYNNEI. J gave up 0 bases and V 4 bases, and 5 bases lay outside the gene matches. TCR beta CDR3 sequences were amplified from RNA transcripts. An initial round of RT-PCR targeting the TCR CDR3 relied on the HTBI primer set. Each CDR3 protein is one row after TCRdb ran MiXCR on the multiplex PCR reads. The sample contains around 600,000 distinct CDR3 sequences, roughly 15% of which appear only once. On the basis of clinical symptoms, serum thyroxine and TRAb, thyroid ultrasound and orbital computed tomography, diagnoses were made. This clonotype was observed at least ten times. Its antigen remains unidentified.

Sequencing was carried out using blood. The V call is TRBV2, the J call TRBJ1-6; 8 positions match TRBD1. The TCR originated in a woman aged 50 to 60 with Graves' ophthalmopathy. This CDR3 reads CASSVNRGNSYNSPLHF. The CDR3 nucleotides read TGTGCCAGCAGTGTCAACAGGGGGAACTCCTATAATTCACCCCTCCACTTT.